Listed here is a single T cell receptor (beta chain). This sample was included in a study of blood T cell repertoires in COVID-19. Study background: In each case, the material was cDNA or gDNA derived from T cells, B-cell-depleted T cells, or PBMCs.

In the original workflow: Amplification of reference gene primers was used by the study to estimate nucleated cell counts. Assay used: immunoSEQ multiplex PCR; TCRdb lists only in-frame clones, some missing. V and J calls and clone size are given by that table; D and trimming were obtained from the DNA. The sample has fewer than 200,000 clones; 80% are singletons. The sequenced sample was peripheral blood. The clonotype comes from a man in his sixties or seventies with active or convalescent COVID-19.

This CDR3 is CASSAQGVNPTTNEKLFF. CDR3 DNA sequence: TGTGCCAGCAGCGCACAGGGTGTGAACCCTACAACTAATGAAAAACTGTTTTTT. The rearrangement uses TRBV7-6 and TRBJ1-4, with D perhaps TRBD1 (6 bases). This CDR3 is 18 amino acids long. The V gene lost 5 bases and the J gene lost 0 bases, with 19 bases spanning the gap. Germline V gives CDR1 SGHVS, CDR2 FNYEAQ.